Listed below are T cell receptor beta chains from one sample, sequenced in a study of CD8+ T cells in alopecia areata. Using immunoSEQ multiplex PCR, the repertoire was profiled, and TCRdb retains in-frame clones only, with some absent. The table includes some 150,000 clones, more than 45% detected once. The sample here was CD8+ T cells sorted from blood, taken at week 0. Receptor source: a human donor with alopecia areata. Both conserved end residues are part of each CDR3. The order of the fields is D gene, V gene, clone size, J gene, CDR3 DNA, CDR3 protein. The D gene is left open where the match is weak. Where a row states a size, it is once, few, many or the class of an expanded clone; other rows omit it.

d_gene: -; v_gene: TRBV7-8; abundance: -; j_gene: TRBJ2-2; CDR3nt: TGTGCCAGCATCTCTGGCACGAACACCGGGGAGCTGTTTTTT; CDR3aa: CASISGTNTGELFF
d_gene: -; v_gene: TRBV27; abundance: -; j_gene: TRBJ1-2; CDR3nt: TGTGCCAGCAGTTTTTCCAGGGCTGGTGGCTACACCTTC; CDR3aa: CASSFSRAGGYTF
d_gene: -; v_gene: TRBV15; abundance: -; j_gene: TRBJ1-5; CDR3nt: TGTGCCACCAGCAGAGATGTTGGAAGCAATCAGCCCCAGCATTTT; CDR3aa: CATSRDVGSNQPQHF
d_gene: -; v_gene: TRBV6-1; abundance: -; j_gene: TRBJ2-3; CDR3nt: TGTGCCAGCAGTGAACGTGGCGGGAGCACAGATACGCAGTATTTT; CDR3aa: CASSERGGSTDTQYF
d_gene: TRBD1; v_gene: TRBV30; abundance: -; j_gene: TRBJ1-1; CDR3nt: TGTGCCTGGAGCACAGGGGATCCGGGATTCACTGAAGCTTTCTTT; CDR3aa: CAWSTGDPGFTEAFF
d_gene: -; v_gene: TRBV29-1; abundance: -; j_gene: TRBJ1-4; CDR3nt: TGCAGCGTTGAGGTCGCGGGAGGGTATGAAAAACTGTTTTTT; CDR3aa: CSVEVAGGYEKLFF
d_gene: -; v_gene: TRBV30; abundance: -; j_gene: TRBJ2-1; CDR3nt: TGTGCCTGGACCTCAGGGTCCAGCTCCTACAATGAGCAGTTCTTC; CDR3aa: CAWTSGSSSYNEQFF
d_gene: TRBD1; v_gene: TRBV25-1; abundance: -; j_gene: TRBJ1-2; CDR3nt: TGTGCCAGCAGATCAGCCCGACAGGGGCAGTATGGCTACACCTTC; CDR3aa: CASRSARQGQYGYTF
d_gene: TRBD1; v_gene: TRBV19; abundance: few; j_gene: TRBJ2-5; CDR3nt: TGTGCCAGTAGTATTCAGGACAGGCCTGGACAAGAGACCCAGTACTTC; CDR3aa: CASSIQDRPGQETQYF
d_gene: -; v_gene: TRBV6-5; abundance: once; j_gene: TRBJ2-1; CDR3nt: TGTGCCAGCAGTTACTTTAGCGAACACAATGAGCAGTTCTTC; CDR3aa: CASSYFSEHNEQFF
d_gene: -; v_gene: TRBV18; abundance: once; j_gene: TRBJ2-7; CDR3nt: TGTGCCAGCTCACCACCGGACGGAGTCTACGAGCAGTACTTC; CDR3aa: CASSPPDGVYEQYF
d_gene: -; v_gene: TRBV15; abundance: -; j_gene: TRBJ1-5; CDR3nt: TGTGCCACCAGCAGAGAAGGTGGCGGCAATCAGCCCCAGCATTTT; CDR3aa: CATSREGGGNQPQHF
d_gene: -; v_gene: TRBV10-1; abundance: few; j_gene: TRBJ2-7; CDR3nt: TGCGCCAGCAGTGAGTCTCAGGGGCCTACCTACGAGCAGTACTTC; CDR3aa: CASSESQGPTYEQYF
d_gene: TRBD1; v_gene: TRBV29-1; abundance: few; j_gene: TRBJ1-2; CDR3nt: TGCAGCGTCGACAGGGCTGACGGCTACACCTTC; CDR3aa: CSVDRADGYTF
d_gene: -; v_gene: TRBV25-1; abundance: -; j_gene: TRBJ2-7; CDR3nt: TGTGCCAGCAGCTCCTCCCCCATTGAGCAGTACTTC; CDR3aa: CASSSSPIEQYF
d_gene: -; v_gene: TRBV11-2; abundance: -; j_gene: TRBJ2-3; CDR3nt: TGTGCCAGCAGCTTAGGGGGAGATACGCAGTATTTT; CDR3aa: CASSLGGDTQYF
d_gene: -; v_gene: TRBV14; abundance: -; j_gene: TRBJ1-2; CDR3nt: TGTGCCAGCAGCCAAGGCTCCGAGGGTGGCACCTTC; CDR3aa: CASSQGSEGGTF
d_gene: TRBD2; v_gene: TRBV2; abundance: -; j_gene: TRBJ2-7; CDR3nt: TGTGCCAGCAGTTTAGCGGGGGCGCCATCCTACGAGCAGTACTTC; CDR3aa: CASSLAGAPSYEQYF
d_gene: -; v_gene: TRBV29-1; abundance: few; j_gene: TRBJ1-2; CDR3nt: TGCAGCGCCGTCAAGACAGGCGACTATGGCTACACCTTC; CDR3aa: CSAVKTGDYGYTF
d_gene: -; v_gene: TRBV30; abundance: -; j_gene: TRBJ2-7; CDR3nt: TGTGCCTGGAGTGTGGACGGGGGCAGCTACGAGCAGTACTTC; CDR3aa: CAWSVDGGSYEQYF
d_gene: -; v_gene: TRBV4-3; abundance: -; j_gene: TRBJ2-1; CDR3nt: TGCGCCAGCAGCCAAGATTTTGGCCAGGGCGATGAGCAGTTCTTC; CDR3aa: CASSQDFGQGDEQFF
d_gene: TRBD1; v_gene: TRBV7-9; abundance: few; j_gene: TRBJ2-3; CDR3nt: TGTGCCAGCAGCCACAGCCCGACAGGGGGCGAACAAAGAGATACGCAGTATTTT; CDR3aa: CASSHSPTGGEQRDTQYF
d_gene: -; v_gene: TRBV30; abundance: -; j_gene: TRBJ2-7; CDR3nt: TGTGCCTGGGCCGGTCACGAGCAGTACTTC; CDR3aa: CAWAGHEQYF
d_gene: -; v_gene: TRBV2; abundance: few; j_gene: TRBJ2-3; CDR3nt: TGTGCCAGCAGTGAACGGCCTAGCACAGATACGCAGTATTTT; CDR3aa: CASSERPSTDTQYF
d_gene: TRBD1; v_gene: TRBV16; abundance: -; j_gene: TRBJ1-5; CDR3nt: TGTGCCAGCAGCGGGACAGTCAATCAGCCCCAGCATTTT; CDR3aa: CASSGTVNQPQHF
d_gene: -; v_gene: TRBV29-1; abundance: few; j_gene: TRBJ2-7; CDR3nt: TGCAGCGTTGAAAAGGGGGAGTACGAGCAGTACTTC; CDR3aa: CSVEKGEYEQYF
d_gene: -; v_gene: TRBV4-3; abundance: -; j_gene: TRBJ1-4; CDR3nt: TGCGCCAGCAGCCAAGAGCGACCCGCAACTAATGAAAAACTGTTTTTT; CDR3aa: CASSQERPATNEKLFF
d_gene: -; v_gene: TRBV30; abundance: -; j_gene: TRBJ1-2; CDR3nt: TGTGCCTGGACCCCCACCCCGGGGTATAGCTATGGCTACACCTTC; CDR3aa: CAWTPTPGYSYGYTF
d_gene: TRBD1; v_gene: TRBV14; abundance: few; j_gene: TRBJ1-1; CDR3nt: TGTGCCAGCAGCCAAGATACAGGGGGCACTGAAGCTTTCTTT; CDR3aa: CASSQDTGGTEAFF
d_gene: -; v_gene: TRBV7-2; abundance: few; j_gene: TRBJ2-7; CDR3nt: TGTGCCAGCAGCTTAGATGCCGTCTCCTACGAGCAGTACTTC; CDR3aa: CASSLDAVSYEQYF
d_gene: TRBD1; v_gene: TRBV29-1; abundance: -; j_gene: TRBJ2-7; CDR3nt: TGCAGCGTTGAGGGCCAGGGGGCCAGCTACGAGCAGTACTTC; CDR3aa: CSVEGQGASYEQYF
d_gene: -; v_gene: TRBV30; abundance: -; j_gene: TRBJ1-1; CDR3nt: TGTGCCTACTCAAGGCCGCGGATCCCTGAAGCTTTCTTT; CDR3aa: CAYSRPRIPEAFF
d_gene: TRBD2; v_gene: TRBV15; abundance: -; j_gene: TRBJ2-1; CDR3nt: TGTGCCACCAGCAGAGATCCTAGCGGGGTCTACAATGAGCAGTTCTTC; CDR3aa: CATSRDPSGVYNEQFF
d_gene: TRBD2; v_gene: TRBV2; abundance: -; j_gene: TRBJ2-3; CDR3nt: TGTGCCAGCAGCCCAAATGGGCTTGCGGGGGGGCCCACAGATACGCAGTATTTT; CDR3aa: CASSPNGLAGGPTDTQYF
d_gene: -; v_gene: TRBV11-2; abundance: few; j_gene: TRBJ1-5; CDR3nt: TGTGCCAGCAGCTTAGGGTCTCATCAGCCCCAGCATTTT; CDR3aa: CASSLGSHQPQHF
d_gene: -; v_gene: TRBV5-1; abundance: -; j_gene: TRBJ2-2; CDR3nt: TGCGCCAGCAGCCCTACCGGGGCAGTTTGGACCGGGGAGCTGTTTTTT; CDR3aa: CASSPTGAVWTGELFF
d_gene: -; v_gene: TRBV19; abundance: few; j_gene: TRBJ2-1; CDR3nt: TGTGCCAGTAGTAGGGCAGGGGGGTCCTACAATGAGCAGTTCTTC; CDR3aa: CASSRAGGSYNEQFF
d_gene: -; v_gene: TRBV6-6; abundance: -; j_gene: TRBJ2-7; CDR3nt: TGTGCCAGCAGTTATGAAGTGGTTTACGAGCAGTACTTC; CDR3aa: CASSYEVVYEQYF
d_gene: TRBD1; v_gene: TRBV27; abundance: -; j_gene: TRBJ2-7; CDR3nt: TGTGCCAGCAGGGAACCGGGACAGGGTTTGAGGGAGCAGTACTTC; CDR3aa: CASREPGQGLREQYF
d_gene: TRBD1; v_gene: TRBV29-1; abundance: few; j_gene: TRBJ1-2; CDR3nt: TGCAGCGTTGAGCGACCGGGACAGGATAACTATGGCTACACCTTC; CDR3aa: CSVERPGQDNYGYTF
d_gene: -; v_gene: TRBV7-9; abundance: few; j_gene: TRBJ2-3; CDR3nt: TGTGCCAGCACCACGGGTGTAAATACGCAGTATTTT; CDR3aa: CASTTGVNTQYF
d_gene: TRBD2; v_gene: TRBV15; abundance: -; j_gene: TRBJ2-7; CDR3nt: TGTGCCACCAGCAAAGCACCGGGACTAGTTTACGAGCAGTACTTC; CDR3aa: CATSKAPGLVYEQYF